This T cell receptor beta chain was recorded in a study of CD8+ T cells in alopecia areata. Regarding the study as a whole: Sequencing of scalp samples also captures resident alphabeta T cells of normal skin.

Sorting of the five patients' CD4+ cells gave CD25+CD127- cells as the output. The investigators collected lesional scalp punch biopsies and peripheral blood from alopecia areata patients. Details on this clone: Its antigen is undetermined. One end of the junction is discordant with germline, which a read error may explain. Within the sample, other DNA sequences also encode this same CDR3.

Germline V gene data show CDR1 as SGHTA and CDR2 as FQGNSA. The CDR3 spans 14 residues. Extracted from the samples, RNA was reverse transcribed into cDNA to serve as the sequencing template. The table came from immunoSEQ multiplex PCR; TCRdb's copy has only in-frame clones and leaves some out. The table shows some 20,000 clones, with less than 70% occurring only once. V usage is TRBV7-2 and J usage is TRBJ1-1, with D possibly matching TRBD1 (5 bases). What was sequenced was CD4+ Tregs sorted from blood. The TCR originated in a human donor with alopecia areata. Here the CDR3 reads CASSLGRENTEAFF. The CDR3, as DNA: TGCGCCAGCAGCTTGGGGCGCGAGAACACTGAAGCTTTCTTT.